Listed here are 18 T cell receptor beta chains from one sample, sequenced in a study of tissue T cells after allogeneic stem cell transplantation. Sequenced by immunoSEQ multiplex PCR; TCRdb stores in-frame clones only, minus some. The repertoire includes a few thousand clones, almost 40% of them detected once, and roughly 24% sits in the top ten. Time point here: mouse harvest day 14 after allogeneic transplant. Mouse grafts combined 10^7 T-cell-depleted bone marrow cells with 10^6 splenic CD5+ T cells. The sample consisted of gut tissue. All receptors derive from a female BALB/c mouse given C57BL/6 T cells with graft-versus-host disease after an allogeneic hematopoietic cell transplant.

Regarding this clone: Gene names denote mouse genes. The missing CDR3 end, 1 residue past where the read stops, is filled in from the germline J gene. The V and J genes are TRBV26 and TRBJ2-5, with 8 bases identical to TRBD2. The CDR3 runs to 14 residues. The V gene's germline CDR1 is KGHPV and CDR2 FQNQEV (reference sequence). With 6 bases clipped from V and 6 bases from J, the junction kept 8 bases outside the gene matches. The CDR3 sequence: CASSLGGGADTQYF. The sequenced CDR3 bases are TGTGCCAGCAGCCTTGGGGGGGGCGCGGACACCCAGTAC.

Concerning this clone: Gene names refer to mouse genes. The CDR3 goes on 1 residue after the read ends, and that part is filled in from the germline J gene. This chain joins TRBV26 and TRBJ2-4, with D perhaps assigned TRBD1 or TRBD2 (5 bases each). Between the trimmed V and J ends, which lost 2 bases and 8 bases, there was a span of 8 bases. CDR1 and CDR2 (germline): KGHPV, FQNQEV (reference sequence). This CDR3 has 12 amino acids. The sequenced part of the CDR3 DNA is TGTGCCAGCAGTCTGGGGGGAGCCACCTTGTAC. Protein sequence: CASSLGGATLY. The CDR3 as a whole reads CASSLGGATLYF. Looking up the rest from reference TRBV26 and TRBJ2-4 gives the full variable domain: NSKVIQTPRYLVKGQGQKAKMRCIPEKGHPVVFWYQQNKNNEFKFLINFQNQEVLQQIDMTEKRFSAECPSNSPCSLEIQSSEAGDSALYLCASSLGGATLYFGAGTRLSVL.

On this clone itself: All gene names here are mouse names. The DNA ends 1 residue before the CDR3 does, and the rest of the CDR3 is filled in from the germline J gene. The V call is TRBV4, the J call TRBJ2-5; the D is unclear. This CDR3 contains 13 residues. Germline V CDR1 and CDR2: LGHDT, YNNKQL (reference sequence). V was shortened by 6 bases and J by 6 bases, with 13 bases between the two germline ends. The DNA read from the CDR3 is TGTGCCAGCAGTATCGCGGGCGGGGACACCCAGTAC. It is translated as CASSIAGGDTQY. The whole CDR3 sequence reads CASSIAGGDTQYF. Based on the CDR3 plus reference TRBV4 and TRBJ2-5, the full variable domain is ETAVFQTPNYHVTQVGNEVSFNCKQTLGHDTMYWYKQDSKKLLKIMFSYNNKQLIVNETVPRRFSPQSSDKAHLNLRIKSVEPEDSAVYLCASSIAGGDTQYFGPGTRLLVL.

In this sample, this clone turned up a few times. The gene symbols are mouse symbols. The DNA ends 1 residue before the CDR3 does, and the rest of the CDR3 is filled in from the germline J gene. The chain combines TRBV3 with TRBJ2-3, with TRBD1 matching 8 bases. The CDR3 contains 15 residues. With 4 bases clipped from V and 0 bases from J, the junction kept 3 bases outside the gene matches. Germline CDR1 SNHLY, CDR2 FYNGKV (reference sequence). The covered CDR3 bases are TGTGCCAGCAGCTCAGGGGGCCGGAGTGCAGAAACGCTGTAT. Translation: CASSSGGRSAETLY. The CDR3 as a whole reads CASSSGGRSAETLYF.

This clone has a handful of counts. Genes and germline come from the mouse. The read ends 1 residue shy of where the CDR3 ends; the end is completed using the germline J gene. The chain carries TRBV16 and TRBJ2-1; TRBD1 matches at 10 bases. CDR3 length: 16 residues. CDR1 is SGHSA, CDR2 FRNQAP, per germline. V lost 3 bases to trimming and J lost 0 bases; unmatched junction nucleotides: 2. The CDR3 here is CASSLGQGYNYAEQFF. The CDR3 DNA, read in part, is TGTGCAAGCAGCTTGGGACAGGGGTATAACTATGCTGAGCAGTTC. The entire variable domain, with the rest obtained from reference TRBV16 and TRBJ2-1, is as follows: NAGVIQTPRHKVTGKGQEATLWCEPISGHSAVFWYRQTIVQGLEFLTYFRNQAPIDDSGMPKERFSAQMPNQSHSTLKIQSTQPQDSAVYLCASSLGQGYNYAEQFFGPGTRLTVL.

Notes on this clone: The genes and germline here are from mouse. The read ends 1 residue shy of where the CDR3 ends; the end is completed using the germline J gene. The V call is TRBV1, the J call TRBJ2-7; 12 bases are shared with TRBD1. The CDR3 extends over 14 amino acids. The ends lost 3 bases at V and 6 bases at J; junction bases unmatched: 3. CDR1 is NSQYPW and CDR2 is LRSPGD in the germline V gene (reference sequence). CDR3 DNA, as far as it was read: TGCACCTGCAGTGCTCGGGACAGGGGGCTTGAACAGTAC. It codes for CTCSARDRGLEQY. The complete CDR3 protein is CTCSARDRGLEQYF.

In regard to this clone: Gene names denote mouse genes. This CDR3 is CASSINRGLYEQYF. The covered CDR3 bases are TGTGCCAGCAGTATTAACAGGGGGCTCTATGAACAGTAC. The chain combines TRBV19 with TRBJ2-7, with TRBD1 identical over 9 bases. The read gets to within 1 residue of the CDR3 end, and the germline J gene fills in the rest. The CDR3 spans 14 residues. The germline V gene has CDR1 FNHDT and CDR2 SITEND (reference sequence). The J segment lost 3 bases and the V segment lost 2 bases, leaving 3 bases of the junction unmatched.

This clone has only a few counts. All gene names here are mouse names. The observed sequence ends 1 residue before the CDR3 terminus, with the missing tail filled in from the germline J gene. The V call is TRBV26, the J call TRBJ1-3; the match to TRBD1 covers 7 bases. V shed 1 base and J 4 bases; nucleotides not matched to a gene: 7. The CDR3 runs 16 residues. Per the germline V gene, CDR1 is KGHPV and CDR2 is FQNQEV (reference sequence). The CDR3 sequence is CASSLWQGVGGNTLYF. The covered CDR3 bases are TGTGCCAGCAGTCTGTGGCAGGGGGTAGGAGGAAATACGCTCTAT.

In this sample, this clone is medium-sized. Gene names are the mouse ones. The read falls 1 residue short of the CDR3 end, and the missing part is taken from the germline J gene. The V gene is TRBV23, the J gene TRBJ1-4. The V gene's germline CDR1 is KGHTA and CDR2 FQNQQP. CDR3 length equals 15 residues. The CDR3 spells CSSSQSGGNNERLFF. CDR3 DNA (partial): TGCTCCAGCAGTCAATCGGGGGGGAACAACGAAAGATTATTT.

A few counts support this clone. The gene names given are mouse names. The read finishes 1 residue shy of the CDR3 end, and the germline J gene is used to complete it. The V call is TRBV26, the J call TRBJ1-3; D call uncertain. CDR1 KGHPV and CDR2 FQNQEV come from the germline V gene (reference sequence). There are 13 residues in the CDR3. The V gene lost 2 bases and the J gene lost 0 bases, with 2 bases spanning the gap. CDR3 DNA (partial): TGTGCCAGCAGTCTGGATTCTGGAAATACGCTCTAT. The encoded protein is CASSLDSGNTLY. The full CDR3 sequence reads CASSLDSGNTLYF. The whole variable domain, filled in from reference TRBV26 and TRBJ1-3, reads NSKVIQTPRYLVKGQGQKAKMRCIPEKGHPVVFWYQQNKNNEFKFLINFQNQEVLQQIDMTEKRFSAECPSNSPCSLEIQSSEAGDSALYLCASSLDSGNTLYFGEGSRLIVV.

This clone is judged medium-sized. Germline and genes here are mouse. The read ends 1 residue before the CDR3 terminus; that terminus is restored from the germline J gene. This chain connects TRBV1 to TRBJ2-1; 8 bases line up with TRBD2. The CDR3 loop spans 14 amino acids. Per the germline V gene, CDR1 is NSQYPW and CDR2 is LRSPGD (reference sequence). With 1 base clipped from V and 6 bases from J, the junction kept 2 bases outside the gene matches. The sequenced part of the CDR3 DNA is TGCACCTGCAGTGCAGTTGGGGGGGTTGCTGAGCAGTTC. Translated: CTCSAVGGVAEQF. The whole CDR3 reads CTCSAVGGVAEQFF.

To note about this clone: The listed genes are named as in mouse. With the read ending 1 residue before the CDR3 end, the germline J gene is used to fill in that end. The J gene is TRBJ1-4, the V gene TRBV16, with unresolved D. Germline V lookup: CDR1 SGHSA, CDR2 FRNQAP. V lost 0 bases, J lost 5 bases, and 4 bases lay in between. This CDR3 spans 13 amino acids. CDR3 residues: CASSLDRNERLFF. The CDR3 bases that were read are TGTGCAAGCAGCTTAGATCGTAACGAAAGATTATTT.

About this clone: Gene names and germline match the mouse. The sequenced part of the CDR3 DNA is TGTGCCAGCAAGGACAGGGGGAACGAAAGATTATTT. Residues: CASKDRGNERLF. The CDR3 reads in full as CASKDRGNERLFF. This chain uses TRBV13-1 with TRBJ1-4, with 10 bases fitting TRBD1. From the germline J gene comes the end of the CDR3, since the read stops 1 residue before it. V was pared by 6 bases and J by 5 bases, with 1 base of the junction left unmatched. Germline CDR1 NSHNY, CDR2 SYGAGN. The CDR3 is made up of 13 amino acids.

This clone is deemed medium-sized. Gene names denote mouse genes. From the germline J gene comes the end of the CDR3, since the read stops 1 residue before it. The chain is built from TRBV13-2 and TRBJ2-7; D is unresolved. With 0 bases removed from V and 0 bases from J, the gap between germline ends came to 7 bases. Germline CDR1 NNHNN, CDR2 SYGAGS (reference sequence). This CDR3 contains 14 residues. CDR3 loop: CASGDERVSYEQYF. The CDR3 bases that were read are TGTGCCAGCGGTGATGAAAGGGTCTCCTATGAACAGTAC.

A note on this clone: Its ends do not fully match the called genes, so a read error is possible. Germline and genes here are mouse. With the read ending 1 residue before the CDR3 end, the germline J gene is used to fill in that end. V usage is TRBV2 and J usage is TRBJ2-7; D call uncertain. The CDR3 length is 13 residues. CDR1 is LGHNA and CDR2 is YSYQKL in the germline V gene. CDR3 bases read: TGTGCCGGCAGCCAAGATCTCCACTATGAACAGTAC. It translates to CAGSQDLHYEQY. In full, the CDR3 reads CAGSQDLHYEQYF.

Regarding this clone: Gene names are mouse gene names. The CDR3 extends 1 residue past the end of the read, so its final part is completed from the germline J gene. The chain combines TRBV19 with TRBJ2-1, with TRBD1 identical over 10 bases. With 7 bases clipped from V and 5 bases from J, the junction kept 6 bases outside the gene matches. There are 14 residues in the CDR3. Germline V gives CDR1 FNHDT, CDR2 SITEND (reference sequence). The CDR3 region is CASRQGARDAEQFF. Partial CDR3 DNA: TGTGCCAGCCGACAGGGGGCGCGTGATGCTGAGCAGTTC.

Comment on this clone: Here the gene names and germline are mouse. The read terminates 1 residue ahead of where the CDR3 ends, so the germline J gene completes it. This chain connects TRBV26 to TRBJ2-5, with D uncertain. V dropped 2 bases and J dropped 0 bases, with 3 bases sitting between them. There are 13 residues in the CDR3. The germline gives CDR1 KGHPV, CDR2 FQNQEV (reference sequence). CDR3 sequence reads: CASSLGNQDTQYF. The sequenced part of the CDR3 DNA is TGTGCCAGCAGTCTGGGTAACCAAGACACCCAGTAC.

Of note for this clone: Mouse gene names and germline throughout. Read coverage stops 1 residue before the CDR3 terminus; the germline J gene supplies the remainder. V usage is TRBV12-2 and J usage is TRBJ1-4; 7 nucleotides agree with TRBD1. The CDR3 runs to 12 residues. Germline lookup yields CDR1 SGHLS and CDR2 HYDKME. V shed 5 bases and J 7 bases; nucleotides not matched to a gene: 3. The sequenced part of the CDR3 DNA is TGTGCCAGCTACAGGGGTGGCGAAAGATTATTT. Translating it yields CASYRGGERLF. The whole CDR3 region reads CASYRGGERLFF.